The present entry profiles one TCR beta chain with its context. What antigen it recognizes has not been identified. No much larger clonotype is one base removed from it; base qualities were not supplied. This entry is derived from a study of blood T cell repertoires in COVID-19 (dated by TCRdb to about 2020). Background for the entire study: Collaborator samples came from the United States, Italy and Spain and covered acute and convalescent phases of COVID-19. Nearly every sample came with metadata listing a de-identified subject ID, COVID-19 status, age in years and sex. The repertoires were made available in a free public database intended to serve as a resource for research on the immune response to SARS-CoV-2. Samples were obtained from the ongoing ImmuneRACE study (first 160 participants) and from about 1,300 subjects provided by 6 global collaborators. The material from the prospective study consisted of cDNA or gDNA derived from T cells, B-cell-depleted T cells, or PBMCs. Deeply sampled blood TCRbeta repertoires from subjects exposed to, actively infected with, or recovered from COVID-19 were included in the dataset. Where HLA class I and class II types were available, the types were taken from metadata supplied by the sample provider, not from assay-based typing. What the research found in general, with its limitations: The amount of clinical and demographic metadata varied by source and participant and was provided uncurated.

At one collaborating source in Seattle, patients were enrolled during active infection and were followed longitudinally through the course of disease. Whole blood was collected in K2EDTA tubes by collaborating institutions according to the institutions' own protocols. For TCRbeta analysis, collaborators shipped samples in one of three forms: frozen whole blood, isolated PBMCs, or DNA extracted from either of those sample types. TCRbeta CDR3 regions were amplified from genomic DNA using the immunoSEQ Assay, a bias-controlled multiplex PCR. As for the original processing: Nucleated cell counts per sample were estimated from amplification of reference gene primers within the assay. To quantify the absolute abundance of each unique TCRbeta CDR3 rearrangement, sequence reads were collapsed and filtered. For each sample, productive Simpson clonality was calculated as the square root of Simpson's diversity index across productive rearrangements. TCRdb re-hosts the immuneACCESS table, in-frame sequences only. Its copies lack some clones; in the studies checked, an unresolved V gene accounts for under half of them, and the cause for the rest is not known. The DNA gave D and trimming, while V, J and clone size come from that table. The sample table contains hundreds of thousands of clones; only one count was recorded for about 90% of them. The top ten clonotypes cover nearly 6.5% of the sample.

The specimen was peripheral blood. This receptor was taken from a woman in her 50s with COVID-19, enrolled during active disease.

The sequence in DNA is TGCGCCAGCAGCCAAGGGGGACAGAACCTCTACAATGAGCAGTTCTTC. The resulting protein is CASSQGGQNLYNEQFF. Recombination connected TRBV4-1 to TRBJ2-1, with 7 bases aligning to TRBD1. The CDR3 runs 16 residues from the cysteine to the phenylalanine. Left in the record is the CDR3 DNA by itself, 48 bases read in frame from the first base. The germline V gene supplies CDR1 MGHRA and CDR2 YSYEKL. Germline trimming: 1 base from V, 3 bases from J; junction bases outside gene matches: 6.